This TCR beta chain was captured by sequencing in a study of OX40 agonist ivuxolimab in advanced cancers. Study background: Patients were infused with ivuxolimab every 2 weeks at 0.01 to 10 mg/kg.

Findings of the study overall: CD8+ T cells averaged more expanded clones than CD4+.

TCRdb's table, derived via immunoSEQ multiplex PCR, lists solely in-frame clones and lacks some. The sample lists about 71,000 clones; about 81% were seen once. On this clone: Its cognate antigen is unknown.

The TCR was taken from an adult with an advanced solid tumor such as melanoma, head and neck, liver or kidney cancer. This specimen consisted of CD4+ or CD8+ T cells sorted from blood, obtained in a trial of the OX40 agonist ivuxolimab.

The CDR3: CASSSHRDPAYGYTF. DNA of the CDR3: TGTGCCAGCAGCAGCCACAGGGACCCCGCTTATGGCTACACCTTC. This chain uses TRBV7-8 with TRBJ1-2, with D possibly matching TRBD1 (6 bases). The CDR3 is 15 amino acids. In germline, CDR1 is SGHVS, CDR2 FQNEAQ. The V end was cut by 5 bases, the J end by 5 bases, with 18 bases between.